The 26 T cell receptor beta chains in this list originate from one sample, sequenced in a study of tumor and adjacent non-tumor tissue in lung cancer. The template was RNA from unsorted bulk tissue. The library came from three nested PCR rounds adapted from ARM-PCR protocols. TCRdb reprocessed the multiplex PCR reads with MiXCR, giving one entry per CDR3 protein. The table lists about 80,000 distinct CDR3 sequences, roughly 76% of them singletons, with approximately 12% in the top ten. Sequencing input: lung tumor tissue. These receptors all come from a woman in her forties or fifties with non-small cell lung cancer.

In regard to this clonotype: The conserved phenylalanine or tryptophan normally closing the CDR3 is absent here, so this likely arose from a read error. The genes are TRBV4-1 and TRBJ2-5; the match to TRBD1 covers 10 bases. This CDR3 is built from 13 residues. V shed 8 bases and J 5 bases; nucleotides not matched to a gene: 5. CDR1 is MGHRA, CDR2 YSYEKL, per germline. The CDR3 sequence is CASGQGVSETQYY. CDR3 bases: TGCGCCAGCGGACAGGGGGTTTCGGAGACCCAGTACTAC.

Comment on this clonotype: Germline is not matched at one junction end, which may reflect a read error. The chain recombines TRBV6-2 or TRBV6-3 with TRBJ2-7; TRBD1 might be the D (6 bases). Germline V gene lookup returns CDR1 MNHEY and CDR2 SVGEGT. The CDR3 has 15 amino acids. This CDR3 is CASSNTGSKSYEHYF. The CDR3, as DNA: TGTGCCAGCAGTAATACAGGGTCAAAGTCCTACGAGCATTACTTC.

As concerns this clonotype: One end of the junction varies from germline; a read error may be responsible. The chain uses TRBV28 and TRBJ1-5, with 8 bases lining up with TRBD1. The CDR3 is 16 amino acids. Germline V gene lookup returns CDR1 MDHEN and CDR2 SYDVKM. The CDR3 nucleotides read TGTGTCAGCAGTTTCGCCGGGACAGGAAGGAATCAGCCCCAGCATTTT. Translating gives CVSSFAGTGRNQPQHF. Using reference TRBV28 and TRBJ1-5 for the parts outside the CDR3, the full variable domain is DVKVTQSSRYLVKRTGEKVFLECVQDMDHENMFWYRQDPGLGLRLIYFSYDVKMKEKGDIPEGYSVSREKKERFSLILESASTNQTSMYLCVSSFAGTGRNQPQHFGDGTRLSIL.

This clonotype has just one count. The chain links TRBV28 to TRBJ2-7; the D is unclear. The CDR3 is 15 residues long. CDR1 is MDHEN and CDR2 is SYDVKM in the germline V gene. V was cut by 8 bases and J by 5 bases, with 22 bases left in between. The CDR3 DNA is TGTGCCAGCGGTCCACCAGGTATAGGGTACGACGAGCAGTACTTC. Translating gives CASGPPGIGYDEQYF.

V usage is TRBV6-6 and J usage is TRBJ2-1; TRBD2 matches 10 bases. This CDR3 has 15 amino acids. CDR1 and CDR2 (germline): MNHNY, SVGAGI (reference sequence). The CDR3 nucleotides read TGTGTTAGCAGTTGCGCTAGCGGGAGTGACAATGAGCAGTTCTTC. It encodes CVSSCASGSDNEQFF.

To note about this clonotype: Germline is not matched at one junction end, which may reflect a read error. The chain is built from TRBV6-1 and TRBJ2-1, with D hard to call. The CDR3 is 14 amino acids. Germline CDR1 reads MNHNS; CDR2 reads SASEGT. The CDR3 loop reads CASSEVLVFNEQLF. In nucleotides, the CDR3 is TGTGCCAGCAGTGAAGTCTTGGTCTTCAATGAGCAGTTATTC.

As to this clonotype: The CDR3 does not close with the conserved phenylalanine or tryptophan, likely indicating a read error. V is TRBV20-1 and J is TRBJ2-4; the D gene is possibly TRBD1 (6 bases). CDR1 is DFQATT, CDR2 SNEGSKA, per germline (reference sequence). The V and J ends lost 4 bases and 3 bases respectively, with 10 bases between them. The CDR3 runs to 13 residues. The CDR3 spells CSATWGLKNIQYS. CDR3 coding DNA: TGCAGTGCTACTTGGGGGCTCAAAAACATTCAGTACTCC.

The chain combines TRBV5-1 with TRBJ2-5; 12 positions match TRBD2. The CDR3 extends over 17 amino acids. CDR1 is SGHRS, CDR2 YFSETQ, per germline. V gave up 0 bases and J gave up 3 bases; unmatched junction bases: 6. The CDR3 spells CASSLGLAGARKETQYF. CDR3 DNA: TGCGCCAGCAGCTTGGGACTAGCGGGAGCTCGTAAAGAGACCCAGTACTTC.

Turning to this clonotype: The conserved phenylalanine or tryptophan is not found at the CDR3 terminus, so this likely reflects a read error. The DNA is left out, because the CDR3 cannot be placed on it with certainty; the CDR3 is given as TCRdb lists it. V is TRBV6-2 or TRBV6-3 and J is TRBJ2-5. Inclusive of both ends, the CDR3 amounts to 11 amino acids. CDR1 is MNHEY, CDR2 SVGEGT, per germline. The CDR3 region is CASRYQETHYY.

A note on this clonotype: One end of the junction fails to match germline, which may point to a read error. This chain uses TRBV29-1 with TRBJ1-1; D is unclear. Germline assignment: CDR1 SQVTM and CDR2 ANQGSEA. CDR3 length equals 14 residues. The CDR3 nucleotides read TGCAGCGTTGGGGAGGGTCCTATGAACACTGAAGCTTTATTT. As protein: CSVGEGPMNTEALF. Full variable domain (missing parts from reference TRBV29-1 and TRBJ1-1): SAVISQKPSRDICQRGTSLTIQCQVDSQVTMMFWYRQQPGQSLTLIATANQGSEATYESGFVIDKFPISRPNLTFSTLTVSNMSPEDSSIYLCSVGEGPMNTEALFGQGTRLTVV.

As regards this clonotype: A junction end diverges from the germline sequence, so it may reflect a read error. This chain connects TRBV10-3 to TRBJ2-7; a possible D gene is TRBD1 (6 bases). The germline V gene has CDR1 ENHRY and CDR2 SYGVKD. The CDR3 has 15 amino acids. The CDR3 here is CAISPGTWNSYEQYF. For the CDR3, the DNA is TGTGCCATCAGTCCCGGGACATGGAACTCCTACGAGCAATACTTC.

Of note for this clonotype: One end of the junction varies from germline; a read error may be responsible. This chain uses TRBV6-1 with TRBJ2-6; possibly TRBD1 for D (5 bases). The CDR3 contains 18 residues. In germline, CDR1 is MNHNS, CDR2 SASEGT. The CDR3 region has the DNA TGTGCCGGCGGTGAAGTGGCAGGAACCGGGTCTGGGGCCAATGTCCTGACTTTC. Protein: CAGGEVAGTGSGANVLTF.

This clonotype was observed once. V gene TRBV28 combines with J gene TRBJ1-3, with D uncertain. From germline, CDR1 is MDHEN and CDR2 SYDVKM. The CDR3 consists of 15 residues. Deletions cut 9 bases from V and 5 bases from J, with 20 bases between. CDR3 in DNA: TGTGCCAGTAGTCCACGCGGACTGGGTCGAAACACCATATATTTT. It yields the protein CASSPRGLGRNTIYF.

Notes on this clonotype: Since a much larger clone is just one base distant, this may be a read error. V gene TRBV7-8 combines with J gene TRBJ2-3, with D possibly TRBD2 on 6 matching bases. The CDR3 has 15 residues. The V gene lost 4 bases and the J gene lost 8 bases, with 19 bases spanning the gap. CDR1 is SGHVS, CDR2 FQNEAQ, per germline. The CDR3 DNA follows: TGTGCCAGCAGCTCCGGTGGGGGGAGGTGGGGTACGCAGTATTTT. Its translation is CASSSGGGRWGTQYF.

The J gene is TRBJ2-1, the V gene TRBV29-1; 8 positions agree with TRBD1. From germline, CDR1 is SQVTM and CDR2 ANQGSEA. This CDR3 contains 16 residues. Losses at the gene ends were 0 bases for V and 16 bases for J; bases not matched to a gene: 20. CDR3: CSVEDLFQGASDERFF. The CDR3 nucleotides read TGCAGCGTTGAAGACCTTTTCCAGGGGGCGTCTGATGAGCGATTCTTC.

Relative to its sample, this clonotype is medium-sized. The V and J genes are TRBV29-1 and TRBJ2-1; D remains unclear. Germline V gene data show CDR1 as SQVTM and CDR2 as ANQGSEA. The CDR3 spans 13 residues. V was shortened by 4 bases and J by 2 bases, with 9 bases between the two germline ends. The CDR3 DNA reads as TGCAGCGTTGTAGGGATAACCTACAATGAGCAGTTCTTC. Residues: CSVVGITYNEQFF.

The chain joins TRBV28 to TRBJ2-1; D may correspond to TRBD1 or TRBD2 (5 bases each). Trimming shortened V by 9 bases and J by 5 bases, and 20 bases separated the two germline ends. CDR1 and CDR2 from the germline V gene are MDHEN and SYDVKM. This CDR3 region has 15 residues. CDR3 coding DNA: TGTGCCAGGAGCGTCCCTGGGAGAGGGGACAATGAGCAGTTCTTC. Amino acid sequence: CARSVPGRGDNEQFF.

With respect to this clonotype: Mismatch with germline at one junction end may stem from a read error. This sequence joins TRBV29-1 and TRBJ1-2; no clear D gene. Germline loops: CDR1 SQVTM, CDR2 ANQGSEA. The CDR3 has 11 amino acids. The CDR3 sequence: CSGVSEYGYTF. CDR3 DNA: TGTAGCGGTGTGTCAGAGTATGGCTACACCTTC.

In regard to this clonotype: A read error may explain this, as a much larger clone is one base away. V and J are TRBV7-9 and TRBJ2-1; D call uncertain. The CDR3 has 13 amino acids. Germline CDR1 and CDR2: SEHNR and FQNEAQ (reference sequence). This CDR3 is CVSSFITNNEQFF. CDR3 coding DNA: TGTGTCAGCAGCTTTATAACCAACAATGAGCAGTTCTTC.

As for this clonotype: A junction boundary mismatches the germline segment, possibly from a read error. The chain is built from TRBV11-2 and TRBJ2-5; 7 nucleotides align to TRBD2. Germline values: CDR1 SGHAT, CDR2 FQNNGV. This CDR3 is built from 14 residues. The CDR3 loop is CTSSFMGGPETQYF. The CDR3 bases are TGTACCAGCAGCTTCATGGGAGGGCCGGAGACCCAGTACTTC.

V is TRBV28 and J is TRBJ2-3; D is tentatively TRBD1 or TRBD2 (5 bases each). This CDR3 is 14 amino acids long. Germline V CDR1 and CDR2: MDHEN, SYDVKM. The CDR3 region has the DNA TGTACCAACAGGCTTTATTACGGGGTAGATACGCAGTATTTT. Translation gives CTNRLYYGVDTQYF.

In this sample, this clonotype turned up a few times. Given the absence of the conserved phenylalanine or tryptophan at the CDR3 end, a read error is likely. The chain joins TRBV4-1 to TRBJ2-3; 7 positions agree with TRBD2. Germline assignment: CDR1 MGHRA and CDR2 YSYEKL. V lost 0 bases to trimming and J lost 0 bases; unmatched junction nucleotides: 6. The CDR3 is made up of 17 amino acids. The DNA for the CDR3 is TGCGCCAGCAGCCAAGAAACTTCTAGCGGAAGCACAGATACGCAGTATATT. Encoded protein: CASSQETSSGSTDTQYI.

Only one count was recorded for this clonotype. One end of the junction is discordant with germline, which a read error may explain. The chain joins TRBV20-1 to TRBJ2-1; 14 bases are shared with TRBD2. This CDR3 comprises 18 residues. The V gene's germline CDR1 is DFQATT and CDR2 SNEGSKA (reference sequence). CDR3 sequence reads: CSARKTHGLAGGYNEQLF. DNA for the CDR3: TGCAGTGCAAGAAAAACCCACGGACTAGCGGGAGGCTACAATGAGCAGTTGTTC.

To note about this clonotype: The CDR3 end shows no conserved phenylalanine or tryptophan, and so a read error is likely. The DNA is left out, because the CDR3 cannot be placed on it with certainty; the CDR3 is given as TCRdb lists it. The chain has TRBV11-2 and TRBJ2-2. Germline values: CDR1 SGHAT, CDR2 FQNNGV. The CDR3 contains 12 residues when both ends are counted. CDR3: CDSSSLYGELFL.

As for this clonotype: An end of the junction differs from the germline gene, which may be a read error. The rearrangement joins TRBV6-1 to TRBJ2-3; possibly TRBD1 or TRBD2 for D (5 bases each). In germline, CDR1 is MNHNS, CDR2 SASEGT. The CDR3 has 17 amino acids. The CDR3 DNA sequence: TGTGCCAGCAGTAAGCGTTGGGGGACCGAACTAACAAATACCCAGTATTTT. Amino acids: CASSKRWGTELTNTQYF.

In the case of this clonotype: At one boundary the junction diverges from the germline segment, which might be a read error. J is TRBJ1-3 and V is TRBV6-1; D is undetermined. The CDR3 has 15 residues. Germline CDR1 reads MNHNS; CDR2 reads SASEGT. The CDR3 protein is CASSVVQNSGNTIYF. CDR3 nucleotides: TGTGCCAGTAGTGTGGTACAGAACTCTGGAAACACCATATATTTT.